This TCR beta chain was identified in a study of T cell repertoires in cytomegalovirus infection. Turning to the study itself: Matching HLA type and CMV infection were both indicated by public TCR beta signatures. Study-wide results and caveats: Cumulative public TCR beta family frequency identified CMV carriers with the relevant HLA. HLA-C-restricted CMV clonotypes gave the most frequent clonotype in two of eight donors.

Points on this clonotype: The antigen is not known.

TCRdb analysed the reads with MiXCR anew, one entry per CDR3 protein. The data hold approximately 81,000 distinct CDR3 sequences, with 24% observed a single time. Sequences were derived from CD8+ T cells from cultured PBMCs, sampled from culture after CMV antigen stimulation. This receptor was identified in a human donor in good health (CMV status not recorded). Some clones in this sample may be carry-over from other donors' samples.

The CDR3 protein is CATSEAAILDEQFF. The CDR3 region has the DNA TGTGCCACCAGTGAGGCGGCTATCCTGGATGAGCAGTTCTTC. J is TRBJ2-1 and V is TRBV24-1; D unresolved. V lost 4 bases, J lost 8 bases, and 14 bases lay in between. This CDR3 spans 14 amino acids. CDR1 is KGHDR and CDR2 is SFDVKD in the germline V gene.